The entry below gives a single T cell receptor (beta chain) sequence along with its context. Its antigen remains unknown. Deletions cut 5 bases from V and 1 base from J, with 9 bases between. CDR1 ENHRY and CDR2 SYGVKD come from the germline V gene. The CDR3 contains 14 residues. The sample comes from a study of T cells in Graves' hyperthyroidism and ophthalmopathy. Amplification targeted TCR beta CDR3 regions from RNA transcripts. In the first-round RT-PCR of the TCR CDR3, the HTBI primer set was used. TCRdb fed the multiplex PCR reads into MiXCR, producing one record per CDR3 protein. The table lists hundreds of thousands of distinct CDR3 sequences, 15% to 20% of them singletons. For ophthalmopathy patients, the Clinical Activity Score was at least 3 and the NOSPECS grade at least 4; duration was under 3 months. Study-level results: Ophthalmopathy, which appeared later, was predicted by the model a median about 6 months before onset.

The chain has TRBV10-3 and TRBJ1-3, with D uncertain. The source is a woman aged 40 to 50 with Graves' ophthalmopathy. Sequenced material: blood. The CDR3 nucleotides are TGTGCCATCAGTACTACGTCGTCTGGAAACACCATATATTTT. Its protein product is CAISTTSSGNTIYF.